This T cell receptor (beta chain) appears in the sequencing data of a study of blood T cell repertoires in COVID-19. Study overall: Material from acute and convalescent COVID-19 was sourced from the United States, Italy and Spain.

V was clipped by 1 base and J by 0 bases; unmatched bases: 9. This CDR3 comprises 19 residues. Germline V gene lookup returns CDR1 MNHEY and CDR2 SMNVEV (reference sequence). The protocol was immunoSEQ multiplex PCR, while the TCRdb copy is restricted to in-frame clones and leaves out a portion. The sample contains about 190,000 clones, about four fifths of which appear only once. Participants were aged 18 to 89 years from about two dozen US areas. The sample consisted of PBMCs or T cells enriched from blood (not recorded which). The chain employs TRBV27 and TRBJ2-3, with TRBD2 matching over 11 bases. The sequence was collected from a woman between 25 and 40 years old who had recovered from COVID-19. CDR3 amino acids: CASSLFAAGLAESTDTQYF. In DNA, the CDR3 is TGTGCCAGCAGTTTATTCGCCGCGGGACTAGCGGAGAGCACAGATACGCAGTATTTT.